This T cell receptor beta chain is from a study of glioma-infiltrating T cells after dendritic cell vaccination. Study results and limitations: Survival was not directly related to TCR clonality in these patients.

V was pared by 5 bases and J by 0 bases, with 7 bases between. CDR1 MNHEY and CDR2 SMNVEV come from the germline V gene (reference sequence). This CDR3 contains 13 residues. To note about this clone: Its antigen is currently unknown.

Clones were sequenced by immunoSEQ multiplex PCR, and TCRdb holds only the in-frame ones, with some missing. Among approximately 85,000 clones listed, around 84% were seen once. Specified time point: after dendritic cell vaccination, including at tumor progression/relapse. The V gene is TRBV27, the J gene TRBJ1-1; no definite D call. This TCR derives from a human donor with glioblastoma. Sequenced material: blood, taken after dendritic cell vaccination. The CDR3: CASSPLVNTEAFF. The CDR3 region has the DNA TGTGCCAGCAGTCCTCTAGTGAACACTGAAGCTTTCTTT.